This entry lists 2 T cell receptor beta chains sequenced from one sample in a study of early T cells in non-severe SARS-CoV-2 infection. Each CDR3 protein is one row after TCRdb ran MiXCR on the 5' RACE reads. The sample records 40,000 to 45,000 distinct CDR3 sequences, over 9% being singletons. The sample consisted of whole blood. These receptors came from an adult who was a healthcare worker with PCR-confirmed SARS-CoV-2 infection or an uninfected control (not recorded which).

This clonotype showed up many times. The chain carries TRBV2 and TRBJ2-7; a possible D gene is TRBD2 (6 bases). Germline V gene sequence: CDR1 SNHLY, CDR2 FYNNEI. Deletions cut 8 bases from V and 3 bases from J, with 14 bases between. This CDR3 is 13 amino acids long. The CDR3 sequence: CASESVGGYEQYF. CDR3 nucleotide sequence: TGTGCCAGCGAGAGTGTGGGAGGCTACGAGCAGTACTTC.

This clonotype was picked up many times. The chain links TRBV7-6 to TRBJ2-7; D might be TRBD2 (5 bases). The CDR3 has 16 residues. V gave up 5 bases and J gave up 0 bases, with 17 bases separating them. Germline CDR1 reads SGHVS; CDR2 reads FNYEAQ. In DNA form, the CDR3 reads TGTGCCAGCAGCGAGGGAAATAGTGACTACTCCTACGAGCAGTACTTC. Translation gives CASSEGNSDYSYEQYF.